This T cell receptor beta chain was found in a study of blood T cell repertoires in COVID-19. Study background: The origin of the acute and convalescent COVID-19 samples was the United States, Italy and Spain. Nucleic acid was either cDNA or gDNA, and it came from T cells, B-cell-depleted T cells, or PBMCs.

The CDR3 spans 15 residues. Germline V gene lookup returns CDR1 SGHNT and CDR2 YYREEE (reference sequence). The V and J ends lost 4 bases and 5 bases, in that order; junction bases with no gene match: 5. In the source study's methods: Quantification of nucleated cells was approximated via reference gene primer amplification. The table came from immunoSEQ multiplex PCR; TCRdb's copy has only in-frame clones and leaves some out. V and J calls and clone size come straight from that table; D and trimming were deduced from the DNA. The profile shows some 99,000 clones, over 80% of them singletons. In this sample, this clone turned up once.

This TCR came from a woman aged 60-70 years with acute or convalescent COVID-19. V and J are TRBV5-4 and TRBJ2-3; TRBD2 agrees at 12 bases. Input material: peripheral blood. The CDR3 loop reads CASSILAGGGDTQYF. The DNA for the CDR3 is TGTGCCAGCAGCATACTAGCGGGAGGCGGAGATACGCAGTATTTT.